This T cell receptor beta chain was obtained from a study of T-cell memory formation after mild COVID-19 (dated by TCRdb to 2020 to 2023). Background for the entire study: Most TCR sequence clusters were specific to one of the two donors. In a couple of donors, T-cell clones that expanded and contracted after mild COVID-19 were tracked by sequencing TCRalpha and TCRbeta repertoires over time. The cohort comprised two young, previously healthy adult volunteers, one female and one male.

Sequencing relied on an Illumina NovaSeq 6000. Using 5'RACE with constant-segment primers, TCRalpha and TCRbeta cDNA libraries were constructed, with sample barcodes and unique molecular identifiers added in the process. RNA was extracted from every sample with Trizol reagent. Libraries were amplified in two PCR steps, with a second sample barcode and Illumina TruSeq adapters added in the second step. Sequencing of the libraries was done on an Illumina NovaSeq, producing 2 x 150 bp paired-end reads. The study's processing was this. With migec v1.2.7, reads were demultiplexed and then collapsed into UMI-guided consensus sequences. Using mixcr v2.1.11, UMI consensuses were aligned to TRA and TRB V and J templates and then assembled into clonotypes. A clonotype was counted as expanded or contracted only if both edgeR and NoisET called the change significant, with noise models trained on biological replicates. For edgeR calls, the cutoffs were a false discovery rate-adjusted p below 0.01 and a log2 fold-change threshold of 1. PCA with hierarchical clustering of max-normalized trajectories of the 1000 most abundant clonotypes was used as exploratory dynamics analysis. The CD4 or CD8 phenotype of responding clones was assigned using the separately sequenced CD4+ and CD8+ repertoires. The public reads were run again by TCRdb, first through fastp at Q25 and then through MiXCR, and only productive beta chains were kept. Entries that share a CDR3 protein sequence are merged under the most common genes and DNA. Clone size and V and J calls follow TCRdb, not the original study. The sample includes under 300,000 distinct CDR3 sequences, with roughly 8% observed a single time. Of the sample, about 20% is held by the ten largest clones.

PBMCs were isolated by Ficoll-Paque density gradient centrifugation. This clonotype has ten or more counts. The clone's antigen remains unknown. The sample holds no much larger clone one base away, and base qualities are not on file. From a lookup of the germline V gene, CDR1 and CDR2 are ENHRY and SYGVKD. V loses 2 bases at its end and J loses 5 bases; junction bases beyond the gene matches: 4. From the cysteine up to the phenylalanine, the CDR3 has a length of 14 residues. CDR3 DNA only is kept here, 42 bases in frame from base 1. Study-level results and caveats: Contracting CD4+ clones appeared mostly in the CM and EM memory subsets, whereas CD8+ clones were enriched in EMRA. From day 15 to 85, contracting clones showed balanced CD4/CD8 phenotypes, whereas a second wave of clones that expanded from day 15 to 37 leaned towards CD4+. Only two mild cases were covered in the study, and larger cohorts including severe cases with pre-infection samples were considered necessary. The detection of some responding clones in pre-infection memory suggests that pre-existing cross-reactive memory T cells joined the SARS-CoV-2 response. Whether the second-wave clones peaking on day 37 were SARS-CoV-2 specific was not confirmed.

The sequence came from a man younger than 30 who had mild COVID-19 (a few samples of this study predate the infection). The sample titles of this study are shuffled in the database, so cell type and time point are left out; the donor was told from shared clones. The rearrangement joined TRBV10-3 to TRBJ2-5, with 8 bases in between that match TRBD1. Sequenced material: PBMCs or a T cell subset sorted from them (not recorded which). CDR3 loop: CAISEGQGRETQYF. The bases are TGTGCCATCAGTGAGGGACAGGGTCGGGAGACCCAGTACTTC.